Listed below are T cell receptor beta chains from one sample, sequenced in a study of type 1 and type 2 diabetes patients. TCRdb reprocessed the multiplex PCR reads with MiXCR, giving one entry per CDR3 protein. The sample has 250,000 or so distinct CDR3 sequences, 47% seen once. The sample taken for sequencing was peripheral blood mononuclear cells (PBMCs). These receptors were taken from a man between 18 and 35 years old with type 2 diabetes. CDR3s include the opening cysteine and the closing phenylalanine or tryptophan.

v_call	j_call	cdr3_aa
TRBV7-3	TRBJ2-3	CATAPNGGDTQYF
TRBV9	TRBJ1-1	CASSVTTTAEAFF
TRBV27	TRBJ1-1	CASSSTAISFMNTEAFF
TRBV20-1	TRBJ1-2	CSAKGAPYGYTF
TRBV9	TRBJ1-1	CASSFGTGTTEAFF
TRBV19	TRBJ1-1	CASAGTPERLVNIEAFF
TRBV5-1	TRBJ2-1	CASSLGGAVEHEQFF
TRBV7-9	TRBJ1-1	CASSLIRDVDRGYTEAFF
TRBV4-1	TRBJ2-3	CASSQTIFVGTQYF
TRBV14	TRBJ2-7	CASSQSTSGIHEQYF
TRBV7-8	TRBJ2-1	CASSLMDRVVEQFF
TRBV10-3	TRBJ1-4	CAIKVFEGRSWRGEKLFF
TRBV7-6	TRBJ2-2	CASTPGQGLSRELFF
TRBV20-1	TRBJ1-6	CSARGPAYNSPLHF
TRBV24-1	TRBJ2-1	CATSDPGQSSYNEQFF
TRBV6-4	TRBJ1-1	CASSDTSKGTEAFF
TRBV25-1	TRBJ2-7	CASSYSPPSYEQYF
TRBV28	TRBJ1-5	CASSPVPTGNQPQHF
TRBV30	TRBJ1-4	CAWSVRLGEKLFF
TRBV7-8	TRBJ2-1	CASSAQQGMIHEQFF
TRBV19	TRBJ2-3	CASSSLGDTTDTQYF
TRBV7-8	TRBJ2-7	CASSLGFGGTYEQYF
TRBV20-1	TRBJ2-3	CSARDNGAGGTSTDTQYF
TRBV6-1	TRBJ1-1	CASSPTTNTEAFF
TRBV7-2	TRBJ2-1	CASRGRDIYNEQFF
TRBV12-3/TRBV12-4	TRBJ2-3	CASSLGRLGRDTQYF
TRBV2	TRBJ2-3	CASIGLAGGPDTQYF
TRBV4-2	TRBJ2-5	CASSQDPWTSRETQYF
TRBV15	TRBJ1-5	CATVRRSGQPQHF
TRBV19	TRBJ1-5	CASSTPYQPQHF
TRBV10-3	TRBJ1-2	CAISDRQSANYGYTF
TRBV12-3/TRBV12-4	TRBJ2-1	CASSRAGNEQFF
TRBV9	TRBJ2-5	CASTRSWGDQETQYF
TRBV19	TRBJ2-7	CASAGGPGSYEQYF
TRBV7-3	-	CASSLKIWTQDHEQFF
TRBV7-2	TRBJ2-5	CASSLYGQGLSGTQYF
TRBV27	TRBJ2-3	CASSYISTSGTDTQYF
TRBV10-3	TRBJ1-1	CAISEGGVGTEAFF
TRBV20-1	TRBJ2-7	CSAQTGQNNYEQYF
TRBV2	TRBJ2-3	CATSDPRGTGDTQYF
TRBV4-1	TRBJ1-2	CASSLLTGAGYTF
TRBV7-6	TRBJ2-7	CASSPVGGVYEQYF
TRBV18	TRBJ2-5	CASSSVDQGMGETQYF
TRBV2	TRBJ2-5	CASSVGTVQETQYF